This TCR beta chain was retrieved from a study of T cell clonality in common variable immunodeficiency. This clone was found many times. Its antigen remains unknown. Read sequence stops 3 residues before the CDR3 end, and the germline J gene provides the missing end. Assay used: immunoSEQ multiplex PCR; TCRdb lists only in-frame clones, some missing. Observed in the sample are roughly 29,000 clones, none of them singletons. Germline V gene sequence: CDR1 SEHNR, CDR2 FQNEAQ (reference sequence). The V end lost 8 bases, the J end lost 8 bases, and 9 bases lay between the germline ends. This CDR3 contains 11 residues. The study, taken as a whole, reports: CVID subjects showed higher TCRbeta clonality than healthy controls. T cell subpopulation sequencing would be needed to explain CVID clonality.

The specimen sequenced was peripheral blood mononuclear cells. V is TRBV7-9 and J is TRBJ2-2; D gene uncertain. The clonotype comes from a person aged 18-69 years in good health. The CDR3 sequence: CASSGGGELFF. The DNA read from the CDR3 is TGTGCCAGCTCAGGTGGTGGGGAG.